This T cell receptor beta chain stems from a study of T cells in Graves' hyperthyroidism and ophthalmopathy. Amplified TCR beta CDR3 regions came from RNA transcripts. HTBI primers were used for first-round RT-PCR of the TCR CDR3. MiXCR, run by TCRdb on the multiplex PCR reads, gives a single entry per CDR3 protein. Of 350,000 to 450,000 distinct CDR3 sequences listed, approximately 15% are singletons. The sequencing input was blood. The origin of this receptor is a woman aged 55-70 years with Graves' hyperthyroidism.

The CDR3 nucleotides read TGTGCCAGCGGGCGGGAGTCGACCGGGGAGCTGTTTTTT. This sequence encodes CASGRESTGELFF. The chain links TRBV2 to TRBJ2-2; 7 nucleotides line up with TRBD2. J was trimmed by 5 bases and V by 8 bases; bases with no gene match: 5. The germline gives CDR1 SNHLY, CDR2 FYNNEI. This CDR3 has 13 amino acids.